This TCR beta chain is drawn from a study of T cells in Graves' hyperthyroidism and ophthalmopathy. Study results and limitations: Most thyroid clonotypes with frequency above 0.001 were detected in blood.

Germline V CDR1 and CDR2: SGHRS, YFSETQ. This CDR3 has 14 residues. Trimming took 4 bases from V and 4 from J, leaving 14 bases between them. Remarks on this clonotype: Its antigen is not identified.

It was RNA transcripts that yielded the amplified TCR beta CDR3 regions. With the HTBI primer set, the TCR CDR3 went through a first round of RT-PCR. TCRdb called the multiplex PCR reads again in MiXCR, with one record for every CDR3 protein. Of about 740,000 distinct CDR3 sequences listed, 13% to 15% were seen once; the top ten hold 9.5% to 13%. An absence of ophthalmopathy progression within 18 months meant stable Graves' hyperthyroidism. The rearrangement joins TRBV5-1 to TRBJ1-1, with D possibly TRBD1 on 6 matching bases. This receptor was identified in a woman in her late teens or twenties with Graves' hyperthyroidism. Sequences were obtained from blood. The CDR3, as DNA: TGCGCCAGCAGCGCCGGACAGACGATCACTGAAGCTTTCTTT. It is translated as CASSAGQTITEAFF.